This TCR beta chain was found in a study of blood T cell repertoires in COVID-19. About the study: COVID-19 samples from acute and convalescent phases originated in the United States, Italy and Spain.

Trimming cost V 0 bases and J 8 bases; bases outside gene matches: 15. This CDR3 contains 18 residues. CDR1 is SGHRS, CDR2 YFSETQ, per germline. TCRdb's copy holds only in-frame clones and misses some; the assay was immunoSEQ multiplex PCR. The sample carries about 270,000 clones, around nine tenths recorded once. The recovered donors of Cohort 3 showed two negative PCRs, clearance, or symptom resolution. The sample taken for sequencing was PBMCs or T cells enriched from blood (not recorded which). The sequence came from a woman between 18 and 29 years old who had recovered from COVID-19. The genes are TRBV5-1 and TRBJ2-1; 9 bases fit TRBD1. DNA for the CDR3: TGCGCCAGCAGCTTGGAGGGACAGGGCTACTCGGAACTGGATGAGCAGTTCTTC. Encoded protein: CASSLEGQGYSELDEQFF.